Below, 14 T cell receptor beta chains from the same sample are listed, as sequenced in a study of T cells in Graves' hyperthyroidism and ophthalmopathy. Using RNA transcripts as the source, TCR beta CDR3 regions were amplified. With the HTBI primer set, the TCR CDR3 went through a first round of RT-PCR. TCRdb re-called the multiplex PCR reads with MiXCR, one entry per CDR3 protein. The table records 95,000 to 100,000 distinct CDR3 sequences, about 51% of them present only once. Sequences were obtained from blood. The receptors shown here come from a woman in her thirties or forties with Graves' hyperthyroidism.

To note about this clonotype: In this CDR3 the conserved last residue, phenylalanine or tryptophan, is missing, so a read error is likely. The chain combines TRBV12-3 or TRBV12-4 with TRBJ1-2; weak D call: TRBD1 (5 bases). V was pared by 4 bases and J by 5 bases, with 11 bases between. The CDR3 is 13 amino acids. The CDR3 is CASSSSAGYGYTS. The CDR3 nucleotides read TGTGCCAGCAGTTCCTCAGCAGGGTATGGCTACACCTCC.

The chain couples TRBV7-2 to TRBJ1-1; tentatively, D is TRBD1 (6 bases). The CDR3 contains 14 residues. Germline-derived CDR1 and CDR2 are SGHTA and FQGNSA. Trimming took 1 base from V and 5 from J, leaving 11 bases between them. The CDR3 nucleotides are TGTGCCAGCAGCTTAGGAGGGGGGGGAACTGAAGCTTTCTTT. Its translation: CASSLGGGGTEAFF.

The chain links TRBV2 to TRBJ1-4; D uncertain. This CDR3 is built from 13 residues. Trimming cost V 0 bases and J 7 bases, with 6 bases left between them. CDR1 and CDR2 (germline): SNHLY, FYNNEI. The CDR3 DNA is TGTGCCAGCAGTGAAGCGGGCAGTGAAAAACTGTTTTTT. It translates to CASSEAGSEKLFF.

This chain's CDR3 is CASSLSLGGSTDTQYF. The DNA for the CDR3 is TGTGCCAGCAGCTTATCCTTGGGGGGTAGCACAGATACGCAGTATTTT. This chain links TRBV7-2 with TRBJ2-3; the D gene is possibly TRBD2 (6 bases). The CDR3 has 16 amino acids. CDR1 is SGHTA, CDR2 FQGNSA, per germline. V lost 2 bases and J 0 bases, leaving 12 bases between the germline ends.

The chain recombines TRBV29-1 with TRBJ1-4, with TRBD1 matching over 7 bases. Germline V gives CDR1 SQVTM, CDR2 ANQGSEA. V shed 6 bases and J 4 bases; nucleotides not matched to a gene: 5. This CDR3 has 13 amino acids. The CDR3 DNA is TGCAGCGTCATACAGGGGTATAATGAAAAACTGTTTTTT. This sequence encodes CSVIQGYNEKLFF. Full variable domain (remainder filled in from reference TRBV29-1 and TRBJ1-4): SAVISQKPSRDICQRGTSLTIQCQVDSQVTMMFWYRQQPGQSLTLIATANQGSEATYESGFVIDKFPISRPNLTFSTLTVSNMSPEDSSIYLCSVIQGYNEKLFFGSGTQLSVL.

V is TRBV3-1 and J is TRBJ2-7; TRBD2 matches at 7 bases. The germline CDR1 and CDR2 sequences are LGHDT and YNNKEL (reference sequence). This CDR3 is built from 17 residues. Trimming took 0 bases from V and 2 from J; bases not matched to a gene: 10. DNA of the CDR3: TGTGCCAGCAGCCAAGAGACGGGGATAGCGGGTGCCTACGAGCAGTACTTC. Its protein product is CASSQETGIAGAYEQYF.

Notes on this clonotype: A much larger clone lies one base from this, so it may be a read error. The chain employs TRBV2 and TRBJ1-4; the D is unclear. This CDR3 contains 13 residues. Germline CDR1 reads SNHLY; CDR2 reads FYNNEI. The V and J ends lost 5 bases and 5 bases respectively, with 9 bases between them. The CDR3, as DNA: TGTGCCAGCAGTTCCGGGTCGAATGAAAAACTGTTTTTT. Protein: CASSSGSNEKLFF.

On this clonotype itself: A much larger clone differs by one base, so this may be a read error. Because the CDR3 is missing its conserved closing phenylalanine or tryptophan, this is likely a read error. The chain uses TRBV12-3 or TRBV12-4 and TRBJ1-5, with D possibly being TRBD1 (6 bases). Trimming left V 4 bases short and J 2 bases short, with 6 bases between. This CDR3 is 13 amino acids long. DNA for the CDR3: TGTGCCAGCAGTTACAGGGGCAATCAGCCCCAGCATTCT. This translates into CASSYRGNQPQHS.

The chain joins TRBV5-1 to TRBJ2-7, with 7 bases identical to TRBD2. The CDR3 extends over 14 amino acids. V dropped 2 bases and J dropped 2; count of bases not matched to a gene: 4. Germline CDR1 and CDR2: SGHRS and YFSETQ. The CDR3 region is CASSLTGTTYEQYF. In DNA, the CDR3 is TGCGCCAGCAGCTTAACCGGGACTACCTACGAGCAGTACTTC.

This clonotype was observed at least ten times. The CDR3 protein is CASSFESRKQYF. In nucleotides, the CDR3 is TGTGCCAGCAGCTTTGAGTCGCGGAAGCAGTACTTC. The genes are TRBV7-9 and TRBJ2-7; D is unclear. The CDR3 spans 12 residues. Germline-derived CDR1 and CDR2 are SEHNR and FQNEAQ (reference sequence). The ends were cut back, 3 bases at V and 8 bases at J, with 11 bases in the middle.

This clonotype was recorded many times. The CDR3 DNA reads as TGCAGTGCTAGGACAGGGCATATCTTGTACGAGCATTTT. As protein: CSARTGHILYEHF. This sequence joins TRBV20-1 and TRBJ1-5, with TRBD1 identical over 7 bases. Germline V gene data show CDR1 as DFQATT and CDR2 as SNEGSKA (reference sequence). V lost 3 bases to trimming and J lost 14 bases; unmatched junction nucleotides: 13. The CDR3 is made up of 13 amino acids.

The chain carries TRBV30 and TRBJ2-7, with D unclear. CDR3 length: 11 residues. Trimming left V 0 bases short and J 1 base short, with 1 base between. CDR1 is GTSNPN, CDR2 SVGIG, per germline (reference sequence). The CDR3 loop reads CAWSVSYEQYF. The CDR3 coding sequence is TGTGCCTGGAGTGTGTCCTACGAGCAGTACTTC.

The chain employs TRBV10-3 and TRBJ2-6; D is tentatively TRBD1 or TRBD2 (5 bases each). Germline CDR1 is ENHRY and CDR2 is SYGVKD. The CDR3 covers 10 residues. Trimming took 4 bases from V and 18 from J, leaving 10 bases between them. CDR3 coding DNA: TGTGCCATCAGTGGGGACGTCTGGACTTTC. Translation gives CAISGDVWTF.

As to this clonotype: A junction boundary mismatches the germline segment, possibly from a read error. This chain joins TRBV6-1 and TRBJ2-5; 14 bases map to TRBD2. The germline V gene has CDR1 MNHNS and CDR2 SASEGT. The CDR3 spans 13 residues. In nucleotides, the CDR3 is TGTGCCAGCAACCCCCTCGGACTAGCGGGAGGAGAATTC. Protein sequence: CASNPLGLAGGEF.